Each of the 3 T cell receptor beta chains below was sequenced from the same sample in a study of metastatic and nonmetastatic thyroid tumors. No patient received treatment before thyroid surgery. TCRdb reprocessed the PCR reads using MiXCR. The sample shows approximately 15,000 clones, roughly 13% of them seen only once. Sequenced material: blood. The source is a female donor with papillary thyroid cancer or a benign thyroid nodule (not recorded which). Some clones in this sample may be carry-over from other donors' samples.

The sample holds many counts of this clone. The J gene is TRBJ2-7, the V gene TRBV9; a possible D gene is TRBD1 (7 bases). The germline V and J ends were trimmed by 4 bases and 0 bases, with 14 bases remaining between them. In germline, CDR1 is SGDLS, CDR2 YYNGEE. This CDR3 is built from 15 residues. The CDR3 region is CASSPGGISSYEQYF. DNA of the CDR3: TGTGCCAGCAGCCCAGGGGGGATAAGCTCCTACGAGCAGTACTTC.

This clone was picked up many times. The chain links TRBV7-8 to TRBJ1-1, with a weak D call TRBD1 (5 bases). Per the germline V gene, CDR1 is SGHVS and CDR2 is FQNEAQ. Between the trimmed V and J ends, which lost 2 bases and 8 bases, there was a span of 6 bases. The CDR3 is made up of 11 amino acids. The CDR3 loop is CASSLPGEAFF. As DNA, the CDR3 is TGTGCCAGCAGCTTACCAGGGGAAGCTTTCTTT.

Only a few counts were recorded for this clone. This sequence may be a read error, since a much larger clone differs from it by one base. Other DNA sequences within the sample encode an identical CDR3. The chain recombines TRBV4-2 with TRBJ2-1, with unresolved D. The CDR3 is 17 amino acids. V dropped 1 base and J dropped 4 bases, with 17 bases sitting between them. Germline-derived CDR1 and CDR2 are LGHNA and YNFKEQ. The CDR3: CASSQASSALGYNEQFF. The CDR3 DNA reads TGTGCCAGCAGCCAAGCGTCTAGTGCCCTTGGGTACAATGAGCAGTTCTTC.